This TCR beta chain is from a study of shared clonotypes between healthy human individuals. On this clone: As yet, its antigen is unknown.

The V and J ends lost 0 bases and 2 bases respectively, with 13 bases between them. Per germline, CDR1 LGHNA and CDR2 YSLEER. CDR3 length: 17 amino acids. Study conclusions and caveats: Having only a few donors restricted how much genetic and exposure-history diversity was captured.

Naive CD45RA+ and memory CD45RA-negative subsets were split from CD4+ cells. Assay: immunoSEQ multiplex PCR; the TCRdb copy retains only in-frame clones and omits some. The sample holds roughly 1,000,000 clones, 70% to 80% seen once. The chain is built from TRBV4-3 and TRBJ2-2; perhaps TRBD1 as D (5 bases). The clonotype was recovered from a man aged 18 to 29 in good health. Some clones in this sample may be carry-over from other donors' samples. Sequencing used memory CD4+ T cells from PBMCs. The subset: CD45RA-negative fraction. In nucleotides, the CDR3 is TGCGCCAGCAGCCAAGAAGGGGCAGGCATAAACACCGGGGAGCTGTTTTTT. The encoded protein is CASSQEGAGINTGELFF.